What follows are 17 T cell receptor beta chains derived from one specimen sequenced in a study of vaccination and CD4 T cells after COVID-19. Their specific antigens are unknown. Treatment specified: approximately nine-day PBMC culture with coronavirus spike peptide pools or control peptides (ViraFEST assay). Sequenced with the Oncomine TCR Beta short-read assay was DNA taken from cultured CD4+ T cells. TCRdb reanalysed the PCR reads using MiXCR and keeps one entry per CDR3 protein. The sample comprises approximately 12,000 distinct CDR3 sequences, approximately 46% of which are singletons, and approximately 15% rests with the top ten. Sequencing was done on a sample of CD4+ T cells from blood, cultured in vitro. The receptor source for this set is a human donor who had recovered from COVID-19.

This rearrangement joins TRBV20-1 to TRBJ2-1; 8 nucleotides match TRBD2. There are 15 residues in the CDR3. Germline loops: CDR1 DFQATT, CDR2 SNEGSKA (reference sequence). V was pared by 3 bases and J by 7 bases, with 11 bases of the junction left unmatched. CDR3 protein: CSASGLAGPQNEQFF. The CDR3 DNA is TGCAGTGCTAGCGGGCTAGCGGGCCCGCAGAATGAGCAGTTCTTC.

The V and J genes are TRBV20-1 and TRBJ2-3; 9 bases map to TRBD2. Looked up from germline, CDR1 is DFQATT and CDR2 is SNEGSKA (reference sequence). The CDR3 extends over 15 amino acids. With 2 bases clipped from V and 4 bases from J, the junction kept 7 bases outside the gene matches. CDR3: CSARLSGRKADTQYF. CDR3 nucleotides: TGCAGTGCTAGACTTAGCGGGAGAAAGGCAGATACGCAGTATTTT.

The V and J genes are TRBV20-1 and TRBJ1-2, with 7 bases identical to TRBD1. The germline CDR1 and CDR2 sequences are DFQATT and SNEGSKA (reference sequence). V shed 5 bases and J 4 bases; nucleotides not matched to a gene: 7. This CDR3 contains 13 residues. CDR3: CSAPDRVPYGYTF. In DNA, the CDR3 is TGCAGTGCTCCCGACAGGGTCCCCTATGGCTACACCTTC.

This clonotype was seen a handful of times. The chain is built from TRBV20-1 and TRBJ2-6; no clear D. Trimming removed 1 base from V and 2 bases from J, with 9 bases in between. There are 15 residues in the CDR3. CDR1 is DFQATT and CDR2 is SNEGSKA in the germline V gene (reference sequence). CDR3 loop: CSARAKGAGANVLTF. The CDR3 coding sequence is TGCAGTGCTAGAGCCAAGGGTGCTGGGGCCAACGTCCTGACTTTC.

This clonotype has just a few counts. This sequence joins TRBV6-1 and TRBJ2-5; the match to TRBD2 covers 9 bases. The CDR3 contains 14 residues. Germline CDR1 reads MNHNS; CDR2 reads SASEGT. V dropped 3 bases and J dropped 5; count of bases not matched to a gene: 4. As DNA, the CDR3 is TGTGCCAGCAGTGACGGGACTAGCTATGAGACCCAGTACTTC. The encoded protein is CASSDGTSYETQYF.

J is TRBJ2-3 and V is TRBV7-9; D is unclear. Deletions cut 5 bases from V and 6 bases from J, with 12 bases between. This CDR3 is 13 amino acids long. Germline CDR1 reads SEHNR; CDR2 reads FQNEAQ (reference sequence). The CDR3: CASSPKAVDTQYF. In DNA form, the CDR3 reads TGTGCCAGCAGCCCGAAAGCTGTGGATACGCAGTATTTT.

The V and J genes are TRBV18 and TRBJ2-5; TRBD2 is a possible D gene (7 bases). Trimming took off 3 bases at V and 4 bases at J, with 12 bases between the two ends. The CDR3 spans 14 residues. Germline values: CDR1 KGHSH, CDR2 LQKENI. CDR3 nucleotide sequence: TGTGCCAGCTCACCGGAGGGAGGGGGAGAGACCCAGTACTTC. The encoded protein is CASSPEGGGETQYF.

This chain connects TRBV15 to TRBJ2-5, with TRBD1 as a possible D gene (5 bases). V lost 0 bases and J lost 5, with 22 bases in between. Germline assignment: CDR1 LNHNV and CDR2 YYDKDF (reference sequence). The CDR3 runs 18 residues. The CDR3 region has the DNA TGTGCCACCAGCAGAGATCCGGTCAGGGTAAGGGCCACGGAGACCCAGTACTTC. Amino acid sequence: CATSRDPVRVRATETQYF.

The chain uses TRBV21-1 and TRBJ2-7; the D call TRBD1 from the table was never checked on the DNA. TRBV21-1 is termed a pseudogene. The CDR3 is 15 amino acids. This chain's CDR3 is CASSAQTGKHYEQYF. For the CDR3, the DNA is TGTGCCAGCAGCGCCCAGACAGGGAAACACTACGAGCAGTACTTC.

This clonotype was counted a few times. The V call is TRBV27, the J call TRBJ1-2, with 7 positions matching TRBD1. Germline V gives CDR1 MNHEY, CDR2 SMNVEV (reference sequence). The J segment lost 7 bases and the V segment lost 5 bases, leaving 13 bases of the junction unmatched. This CDR3 spans 15 amino acids. The CDR3: CASSLRTGAGGGYTF. CDR3 nucleotides: TGTGCCAGCAGTCTCCGGACAGGAGCCGGGGGTGGCTACACCTTC.

This clonotype appeared a few times. In DNA, the CDR3 is TGTGCCAGCAGCTCAATGAACGCAGATACGCAGTATTTT. It translates to CASSSMNADTQYF. This sequence joins TRBV7-2 and TRBJ2-3; D not certain. Trimming removed 4 bases at V and 4 bases at J, with 9 bases between. Germline CDR1 and CDR2: SGHTA and FQGNSA. The CDR3 is 13 amino acids.

Only a few counts were recorded for this clonotype. V and J are TRBV6-1 and TRBJ2-7, with D possibly being TRBD1 (5 bases). Trimming took off 7 bases at V and 4 bases at J, with 8 bases between the two ends. This CDR3 has 11 amino acids. The germline V gene has CDR1 MNHNS and CDR2 SASEGT. The CDR3 region has the DNA TGTGCCAGCATTCAGGGTTACGAGCAGTACTTC. Protein: CASIQGYEQYF.

The CDR3 DNA sequence: TGTGCCAGCAGCTTAGCTAGCGGGTCCTCGTATACGCAGTATTTT. Amino acids: CASSLASGSSYTQYF. The rearrangement links TRBV11-3 to TRBJ2-3; 8 nucleotides align to TRBD2. Unmatched junction bases numbered 7, after V lost 1 base and J lost 7 bases. Germline assignment: CDR1 SGHNT and CDR2 YENEEA. CDR3 size: 15 residues.

There are a few counts of this clonotype. The chain carries TRBV7-6 and TRBJ2-2, with a weak D call TRBD1 (5 bases). In germline, CDR1 is SGHVS, CDR2 FNYEAQ. CDR3 length: 15 residues. Trimming took off 5 bases at V and 4 bases at J, with 14 bases between the two ends. The CDR3 DNA follows: TGTGCCAGCAGCCGTGTGACAGTCACCACCGGGGAGCTGTTTTTT. Its protein product is CASSRVTVTTGELFF.

Only a few counts were recorded for this clonotype. J is TRBJ1-6 and V is TRBV6-5, with 7 bases lining up with TRBD1. With 2 bases clipped from V and 9 bases from J, the junction kept 7 bases outside the gene matches. The CDR3 loop spans 15 amino acids. Per the germline V gene, CDR1 is MNHEY and CDR2 is SVGAGI. The CDR3 here is CASSYPTGSLSPLHF. The CDR3 DNA is TGTGCCAGCAGTTACCCGACAGGGTCGCTTTCACCCCTCCACTTT.

The chain is built from TRBV20-1 and TRBJ2-5; a possible D gene is TRBD1 (5 bases). This CDR3 is built from 19 residues. Looked up from germline, CDR1 is DFQATT and CDR2 is SNEGSKA (reference sequence). V lost 0 bases and J 5 bases, leaving 28 bases between the germline ends. Here the CDR3 DNA reads TGCAGTGCTAGAGATCATGCCGTCTGGGGCGGAGAGTACGAGGAGACCCAGTACTTC. Its translation is CSARDHAVWGGEYEETQYF.

The V and J genes are TRBV10-3 and TRBJ2-1, with TRBD1 matching over 10 bases. V trimming: 7 bases; J trimming: 6 bases; junction bases outside the gene matches: 12. The germline CDR1 and CDR2 sequences are ENHRY and SYGVKD. This CDR3 spans 16 amino acids. The DNA for the CDR3 is TGTGCCATCAAAGGCGGACAGGGGGGAATGGGCAATGAGCAGTTCTTC. Protein product: CAIKGGQGGMGNEQFF.